This TCR beta chain was captured by sequencing in a study of cytomegalovirus exposure and HLA in healthy donors. This PCR relied on a set of 60 Vbeta primers and 13 Jbeta primers. The protocol was immunoSEQ multiplex PCR, while the TCRdb copy is restricted to in-frame clones and leaves out a portion. The repertoire has around 95,000 clones, around 67% of them found once; the top ten carry about 2%. A note on this clone: Its antigen is not known.

The study's findings and limits: There were some public TCRs occurring in many donors, but most TCR sequences were rare. Investigators reported fewer than 200 TCR beta chains as tied to cytomegalovirus. A few chains linked to CMV were shown in vitro to be specific for CMV antigens.

Trimming cost V 5 bases and J 0 bases, with 15 bases left between them. Germline CDR1 is LNHDA and CDR2 is SQIVND (reference sequence). The CDR3 is 16 amino acids. This TCR was sampled from a male donor in good health and CMV-seronegative. V gene TRBV19 combines with J gene TRBJ2-3; D might be TRBD2 (5 bases). Sequences were obtained from PBMCs. CDR3 sequence reads: CASSLSSAGSTDTQYF. The CDR3 DNA reads as TGTGCCAGTAGTCTCTCCTCGGCGGGCAGCACAGATACGCAGTATTTT.